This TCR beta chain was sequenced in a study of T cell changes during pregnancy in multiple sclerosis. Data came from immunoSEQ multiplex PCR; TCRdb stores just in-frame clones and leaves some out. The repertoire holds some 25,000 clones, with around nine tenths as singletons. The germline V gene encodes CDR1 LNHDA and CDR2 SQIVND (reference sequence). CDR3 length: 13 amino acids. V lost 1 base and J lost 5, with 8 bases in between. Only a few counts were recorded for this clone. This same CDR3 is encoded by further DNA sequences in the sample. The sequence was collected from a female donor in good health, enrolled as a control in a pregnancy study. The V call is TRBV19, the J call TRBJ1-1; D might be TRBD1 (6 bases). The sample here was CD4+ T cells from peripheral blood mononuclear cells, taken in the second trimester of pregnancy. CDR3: CASSIAQGTEAFF. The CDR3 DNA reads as TGTGCCAGTAGTATAGCACAGGGTACTGAAGCTTTCTTT.